A single sample gave rise to the 7 T cell receptor beta chains below, sequenced in a study of cytomegalovirus exposure and HLA in healthy donors. The protocol was immunoSEQ multiplex PCR, while the TCRdb copy is restricted to in-frame clones and leaves out a portion. The table includes under 150,000 clones, 70% to 90% detected once. Sequencing was carried out using PBMCs. These receptors originate from a woman in her 30s in good health and CMV-seronegative.

The rearrangement uses TRBV6-6 and TRBJ1-2; the D gene is possibly TRBD1 (6 bases). Trimming left V 5 bases short and J 4 bases short, with 14 bases between. Germline V gene sequence: CDR1 MNHNY, CDR2 SVGAGI (reference sequence). CDR3 length equals 14 residues. The CDR3 sequence is CASSPATGLYGYTF. CDR3 bases: TGTGCCAGCAGTCCTGCGACAGGACTCTATGGCTACACCTTC.

The V call is TRBV7-9, the J call TRBJ2-2; D perhaps matches TRBD2 (5 bases). V dropped 5 bases and J dropped 5 bases, with 9 bases sitting between them. This CDR3 has 13 amino acids. Germline-derived CDR1 and CDR2 are SEHNR and FQNEAQ (reference sequence). In DNA, the CDR3 is TGTGCCAGCAGCCCGCCGGGGACCGGGGAGCTGTTTTTT. Protein product: CASSPPGTGELFF.

This chain connects TRBV5-1 to TRBJ2-5; 8 bases agree with TRBD1. TRBJ2-7 explains the end of the DNA better; the J call may be wrong. This CDR3 contains 14 residues. Germline CDR1 and CDR2: SGHRS and YFSETQ. Written as DNA, the CDR3 is TGCGCCAGCAGCTCGGACAGGGAGATCTACGAGCAGTACTTC. As protein: CASSSDREIYEQYF.

J is TRBJ1-2 and V is TRBV9; D may be TRBD1 (5 bases). V was cut by 6 bases and J by 7 bases, with 19 bases left in between. This CDR3 spans 14 amino acids. Germline loops: CDR1 SGDLS, CDR2 YYNGEE. The CDR3 loop reads CASTFGQDTGGYTF. CDR3 DNA sequence: TGTGCCAGCACCTTTGGGCAGGACACTGGTGGCTACACCTTC.

The chain uses TRBV9 and TRBJ1-3; 8 bases agree with TRBD1. The V gene's germline CDR1 is SGDLS and CDR2 YYNGEE. The CDR3 has 15 amino acids. With 5 bases clipped from V and 4 bases from J, the junction kept 8 bases outside the gene matches. The CDR3 protein is CASSVDRAGGNTIYF. The CDR3 DNA sequence: TGTGCCAGCAGTGTGGACAGGGCTGGGGGAAACACCATATATTTT.

The rearrangement uses TRBV5-6 and TRBJ2-3, with 12 bases matching TRBD2. The germline CDR1 and CDR2 sequences are SGHDT and YYEEEE. V was pared by 4 bases and J by 13 bases, with 10 bases of the junction left unmatched. The CDR3 has 14 amino acids. CDR3 protein: CASSLRTSGNPEYF. In nucleotides, the CDR3 is TGTGCCAGCAGCCTTCGGACTAGCGGGAACCCCGAGTATTTT.

The chain is built from TRBV7-3 and TRBJ1-1; D remains ambiguous. This CDR3 contains 13 residues. The germline V and J ends were trimmed by 6 bases and 1 base, with 9 bases remaining between them. CDR1 and CDR2 from the germline V gene are SGHTA and FQGTGA. CDR3: CASSLDANTEAFF. The CDR3 DNA reads as TGTGCCAGCAGTCTAGACGCGAACACTGAAGCTTTCTTT. The whole variable domain, filled in from reference TRBV7-3 and TRBJ1-1, reads GAGVSQTPSNKVTEKGKYVELRCDPISGHTALYWYRQSLGQGPEFLIYFQGTGAADDSGLPNDRFFAVRPEGSVSTLKIQRTERGDSAVYLCASSLDANTEAFFGQGTRLTVV.